This TCR beta chain was sequenced during a study of shared clonotypes between healthy human individuals. General observations from the study: Sequencing of the sorted subsets was shown by rarefaction to be incomplete despite large depth. The sharing of roughly 5% of naive CD4 clonotypes was seen across several donors.

Between the trimmed V and J ends, which lost 5 bases and 2 bases, there was a span of 9 bases. Germline V gene lookup returns CDR1 GTSNPN and CDR2 SVGIG (reference sequence). The CDR3 covers 12 residues. As originally analysed: ImmunoSEQ junction-only sequences lacked quality scores, so their filtering differed. Profiling relied on immunoSEQ multiplex PCR, and the TCRdb table lists in-frame clones only, not all of them. The V and J calls and the clone size are those of that table, but D and trimming were determined from the DNA. The sample includes 2 million to 2.5 million clones, approximately 94% of them seen just once. As regards this clone: Its antigen is as yet unknown. Other DNA sequences in this specimen translate into the identical CDR3.

This receptor was taken from a man aged 18 to 29 in good health. Sample: naive CD4+ T cells sorted from blood. Subset meaning: CD45RA+ positively selected. This sequence joins TRBV30 and TRBJ1-2; D possibly corresponds to TRBD1 (6 bases). The DNA of the CDR3 is TGTGCCTGGGGACAGCCGAACTATGGCTACACCTTC. This gives the protein CAWGQPNYGYTF.